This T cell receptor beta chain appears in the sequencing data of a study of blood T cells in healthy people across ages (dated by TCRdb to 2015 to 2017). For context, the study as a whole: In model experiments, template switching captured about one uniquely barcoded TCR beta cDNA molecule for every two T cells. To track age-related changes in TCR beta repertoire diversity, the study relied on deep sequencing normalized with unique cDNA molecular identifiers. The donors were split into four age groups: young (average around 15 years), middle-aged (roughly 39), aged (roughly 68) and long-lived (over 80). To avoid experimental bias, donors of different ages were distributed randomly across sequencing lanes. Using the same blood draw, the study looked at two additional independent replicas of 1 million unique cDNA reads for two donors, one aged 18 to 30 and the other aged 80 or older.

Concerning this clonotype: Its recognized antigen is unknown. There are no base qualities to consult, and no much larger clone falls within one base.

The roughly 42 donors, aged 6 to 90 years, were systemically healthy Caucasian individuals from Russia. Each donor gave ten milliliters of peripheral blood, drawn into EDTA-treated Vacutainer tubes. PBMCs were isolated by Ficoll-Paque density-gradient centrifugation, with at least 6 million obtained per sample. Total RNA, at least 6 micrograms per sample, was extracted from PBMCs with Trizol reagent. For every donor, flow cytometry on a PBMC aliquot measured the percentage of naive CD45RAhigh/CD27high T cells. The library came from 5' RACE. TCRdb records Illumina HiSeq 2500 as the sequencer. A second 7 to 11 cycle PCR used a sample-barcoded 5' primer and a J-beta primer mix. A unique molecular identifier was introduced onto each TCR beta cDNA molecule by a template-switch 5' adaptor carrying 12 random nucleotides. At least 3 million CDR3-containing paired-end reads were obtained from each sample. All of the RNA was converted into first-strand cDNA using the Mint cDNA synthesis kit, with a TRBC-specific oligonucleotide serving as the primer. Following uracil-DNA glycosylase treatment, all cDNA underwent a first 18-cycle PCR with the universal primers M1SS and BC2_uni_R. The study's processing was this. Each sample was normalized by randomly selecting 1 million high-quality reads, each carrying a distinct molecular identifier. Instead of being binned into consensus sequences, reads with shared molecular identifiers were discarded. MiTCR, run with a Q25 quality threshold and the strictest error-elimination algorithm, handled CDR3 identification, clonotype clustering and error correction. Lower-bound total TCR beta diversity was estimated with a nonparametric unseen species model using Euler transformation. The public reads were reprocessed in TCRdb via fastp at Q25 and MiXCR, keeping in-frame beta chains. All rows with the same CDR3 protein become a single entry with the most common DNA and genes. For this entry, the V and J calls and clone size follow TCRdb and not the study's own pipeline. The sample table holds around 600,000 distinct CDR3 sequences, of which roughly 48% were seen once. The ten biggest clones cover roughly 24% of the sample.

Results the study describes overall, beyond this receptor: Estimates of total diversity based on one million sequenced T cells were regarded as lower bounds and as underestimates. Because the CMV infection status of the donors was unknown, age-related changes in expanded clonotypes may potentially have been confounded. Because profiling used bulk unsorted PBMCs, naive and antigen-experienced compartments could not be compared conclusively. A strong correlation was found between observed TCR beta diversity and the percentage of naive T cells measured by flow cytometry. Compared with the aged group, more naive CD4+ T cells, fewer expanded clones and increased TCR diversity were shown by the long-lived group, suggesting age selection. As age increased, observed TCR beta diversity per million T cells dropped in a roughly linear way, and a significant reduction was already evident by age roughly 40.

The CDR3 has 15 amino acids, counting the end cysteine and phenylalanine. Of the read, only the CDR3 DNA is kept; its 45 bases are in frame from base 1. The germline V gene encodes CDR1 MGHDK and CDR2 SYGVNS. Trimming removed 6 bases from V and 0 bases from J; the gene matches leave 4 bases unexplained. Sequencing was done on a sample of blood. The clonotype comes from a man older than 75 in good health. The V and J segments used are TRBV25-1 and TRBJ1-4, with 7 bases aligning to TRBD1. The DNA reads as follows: TGTGCCAGCAGCTCCGGGACAGCAACTAATGAAAAACTGTTTTTT. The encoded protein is CASSSGTATNEKLFF.